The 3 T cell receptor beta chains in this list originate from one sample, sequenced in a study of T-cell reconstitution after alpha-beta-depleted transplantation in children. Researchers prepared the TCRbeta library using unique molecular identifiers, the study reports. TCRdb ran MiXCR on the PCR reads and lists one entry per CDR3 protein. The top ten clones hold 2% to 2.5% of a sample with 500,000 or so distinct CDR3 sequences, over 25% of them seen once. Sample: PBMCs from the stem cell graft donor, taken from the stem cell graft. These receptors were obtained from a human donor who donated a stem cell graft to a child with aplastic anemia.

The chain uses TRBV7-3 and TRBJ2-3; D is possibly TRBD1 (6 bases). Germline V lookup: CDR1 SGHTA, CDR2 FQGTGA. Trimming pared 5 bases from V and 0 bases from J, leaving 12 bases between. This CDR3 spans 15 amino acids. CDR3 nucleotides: TGTGCCAGCAGCGCCACAGGGCAAAGCACAGATACGCAGTATTTT. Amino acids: CASSATGQSTDTQYF.

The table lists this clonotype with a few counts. Here the CDR3 reads CASSVRDEQFF. CDR3 sequence (DNA): TGTGCCAGCAGCGTGCGGGATGAGCAGTTCTTC. The chain links TRBV9 to TRBJ2-1; D is possibly TRBD2 (5 bases). The V and J ends lost 2 bases and 8 bases respectively, with 5 bases between them. CDR1 and CDR2 from the germline V gene are SGDLS and YYNGEE. The CDR3 spans 11 residues.

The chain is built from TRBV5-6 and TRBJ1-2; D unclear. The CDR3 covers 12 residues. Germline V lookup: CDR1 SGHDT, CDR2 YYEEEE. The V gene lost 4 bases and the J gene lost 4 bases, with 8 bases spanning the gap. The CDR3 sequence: CASSVTVYGYTF. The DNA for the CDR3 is TGTGCCAGCAGCGTAACGGTCTATGGCTACACCTTC. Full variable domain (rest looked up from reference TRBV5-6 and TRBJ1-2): DAGVTQSPTHLIKTRGQQVTLRCSPKSGHDTVSWYQQALGQGPQFIFQYYEEEERQRGNFPDRFSGHQFPNYSSELNVNALLLGDSALYLCASSVTVYGYTFGSGTRLTVV.